This T cell receptor beta chain was documented in a study of technical replicates of blood from a few donors. Looked up from germline, CDR1 is LGHNA and CDR2 is YNFKEQ. The CDR3 sequence is 14 residues long. The V end was cut by 5 bases, the J end by 1 base, with 12 bases between. Only in-frame clones appear in the TCRdb table, and some are missing; sequencing was by immunoSEQ multiplex PCR. The sample holds more than 90,000 clones, just over 95% seen once. The rearrangement joins TRBV4-2 to TRBJ2-7; D perhaps matches TRBD2 (5 bases). The source is a human donor in good health. The sequencing sample was made of T cells isolated from PBMCs. The CDR3 reads CASSIGLLSYEQYF. DNA of the CDR3: TGTGCCAGCAGCATAGGACTTCTTTCCTACGAGCAGTACTTC.